This record concerns one T cell receptor beta chain sequence. The data originate from a study of CD8 T cells in Susac syndrome. Reverse transcription used roughly 0.45 to 1 ug RNA and random hexamers. An immunoSEQ multiplex PCR generated amplified TCR beta CDR3 products spanning 54 Vbeta and 13 Jbeta. Each CDR3 protein gets one entry after TCRdb re-called the immunoSEQ multiplex PCR reads with MiXCR. The sample has some 180,000 distinct CDR3 sequences, 93% seen once; the top ten hold roughly 0.096%. Controls comprised healthy donors matched for age and sex. In germline, CDR1 is MNHEY, CDR2 SMNVEV (reference sequence). The ends were cut back, 0 bases at V and 11 bases at J, with 23 bases in the middle. The CDR3 is 18 amino acids.

This TCR was sampled from a human donor in good health. Material: CD4+ T cells from PBMCs. The gene calls are TRBV27 and TRBJ1-6, with D possibly matching TRBD1 (5 bases). CDR3 nucleotide sequence: TGTGCCAGCAGTTTATCGTTCCGTTTAGACAGAAGTTTTACACCCCTCCACTTT. Translated, it gives CASSLSFRLDRSFTPLHF.